Presented here are 9 T cell receptor beta chains from one specimen sequenced in a study of T cells in Graves' hyperthyroidism and ophthalmopathy. Amplification of TCR beta CDR3 regions used RNA as the template. When the TCR CDR3 underwent first-round RT-PCR, the HTBI primer set was used. Each CDR3 protein is one row after TCRdb ran MiXCR on the multiplex PCR reads. The sample consists of hundreds of thousands of distinct CDR3 sequences, 40% to 55% of them appearing once. The material sequenced was peripheral blood or thyroid tissue (not recorded which). Source of these receptors: an adult man with Graves' disease, either hyperthyroidism or ophthalmopathy (not recorded which).

The chain couples TRBV19 to TRBJ1-1; the D is unclear. This CDR3 comprises 15 residues. V was trimmed by 1 base and J by 1 base, leaving 10 bases between them. Germline assignment: CDR1 LNHDA and CDR2 SQIVND (reference sequence). The CDR3 protein is CASSIVHGGNTEAFF. The CDR3, as DNA: TGTGCCAGTAGTATAGTCCATGGAGGGAACACTGAAGCTTTCTTT.

V usage is TRBV2 and J usage is TRBJ1-6; 7 nucleotides agree with TRBD1. After removal of 8 bases from V and 8 bases from J, the junction contained 0 bases not matched to a gene. The germline CDR1 and CDR2 sequences are SNHLY and FYNNEI. The CDR3 is made up of 11 amino acids. The CDR3 sequence is CASQGDSPLHF. The CDR3 DNA is TGTGCCAGCCAGGGGGATTCACCCCTCCACTTT. Looking up the rest from reference TRBV2 and TRBJ1-6 gives the full variable domain: EPEVTQTPSHQVTQMGQEVILRCVPISNHLYFYWYRQILGQKVEFLVSFYNNEISEKSEIFDDQFSVERPDGSNFTLKIRSTKLEDSAMYFCASQGDSPLHFGNGTRLTVT.

The chain recombines TRBV14 with TRBJ2-5, with D unresolved. The ends were cut back, 8 bases at V and 5 bases at J, with 27 bases in the middle. CDR1 is SGHDN and CDR2 is FVKESK in the germline V gene. This CDR3 is built from 17 residues. The CDR3 region has the DNA TGTGCCAGCTCACCAGTCCTAGGTCACGAGGACGCGGAGACCCAGTACTTC. Protein product: CASSPVLGHEDAETQYF.

This chain connects TRBV27 to TRBJ1-4; weak D call: TRBD1 (5 bases). Germline CDR1 MNHEY, CDR2 SMNVEV (reference sequence). This CDR3 has 13 residues. Trimming removed 3 bases at V and 5 bases at J, with 7 bases between. CDR3 sequence (DNA): TGTGCCAGCAGTTTTCGACAGAATGAAAAACTGTTTTTT. Translation gives CASSFRQNEKLFF.

This clonotype turned up a few times. The rearrangement links TRBV7-9 to TRBJ2-5; D is ambiguous. Germline V gene data show CDR1 as SEHNR and CDR2 as FQNEAQ (reference sequence). CDR3 length equals 16 residues. V dropped 5 bases and J dropped 2 bases, with 18 bases sitting between them. CDR3 nucleotides: TGTGCCAGCAGCCCAAGGGTGGCAGGCCTACAAGAGACCCAGTACTTC. This translates into CASSPRVAGLQETQYF.

The chain links TRBV10-2 to TRBJ1-5; 10 nucleotides match TRBD1. CDR1 is WSHSY and CDR2 is SAAADI in the germline V gene. This CDR3 has 14 amino acids. Trimming took 6 bases from V and 6 from J; bases not matched to a gene: 5. The CDR3 region is CASSWTGGIQPQHF. The CDR3 bases are TGCGCCAGCAGCTGGACAGGGGGGATTCAGCCCCAGCATTTT.

This clonotype occurred many times. The gene calls are TRBV5-1 and TRBJ1-5; D possibly corresponds to TRBD1 (6 bases). Per the germline V gene, CDR1 is SGHRS and CDR2 is YFSETQ. Trimming stripped 1 base from V and 4 bases from J, with 9 bases between. The CDR3 is 14 amino acids. The CDR3 reads CASSLNTGNQPQHF. CDR3 bases: TGCGCCAGCAGCTTGAATACAGGGAATCAGCCCCAGCATTTT.

This clonotype showed up many times. V is TRBV10-2 and J is TRBJ1-3, with 7 bases matching TRBD1. Germline CDR1 is WSHSY and CDR2 is SAAADI. This CDR3 region has 15 residues. Trimming took 8 bases from V and 2 from J; bases not matched to a gene: 9. CDR3: CASGTHGTAGNTIYF. CDR3 nucleotide sequence: TGCGCCAGCGGGACCCACGGGACAGCTGGAAACACCATATATTTT.

This clonotype was counted only a few times. This chain joins TRBV19 and TRBJ2-7, with D maybe TRBD1 (6 bases). This CDR3 contains 13 residues. Looked up from germline, CDR1 is LNHDA and CDR2 is SQIVND (reference sequence). V was shortened by 9 bases and J by 2 bases, with 14 bases between the two germline ends. As DNA, the CDR3 is TGTGCCAGCGCCCCAGGGGTACCCTACGAGCAGTACTTC. Translating it yields CASAPGVPYEQYF.